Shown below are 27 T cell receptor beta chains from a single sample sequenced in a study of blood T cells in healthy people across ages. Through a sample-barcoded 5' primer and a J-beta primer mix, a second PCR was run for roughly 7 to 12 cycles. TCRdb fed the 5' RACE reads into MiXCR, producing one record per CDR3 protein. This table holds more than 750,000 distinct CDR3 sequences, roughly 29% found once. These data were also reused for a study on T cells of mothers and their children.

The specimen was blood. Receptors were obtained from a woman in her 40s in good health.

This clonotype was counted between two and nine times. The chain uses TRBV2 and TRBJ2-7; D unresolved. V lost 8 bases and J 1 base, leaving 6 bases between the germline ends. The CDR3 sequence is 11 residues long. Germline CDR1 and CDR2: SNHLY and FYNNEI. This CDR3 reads CASGWSYEQYF. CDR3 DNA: TGTGCCAGCGGGTGGTCCTACGAGCAGTACTTC.

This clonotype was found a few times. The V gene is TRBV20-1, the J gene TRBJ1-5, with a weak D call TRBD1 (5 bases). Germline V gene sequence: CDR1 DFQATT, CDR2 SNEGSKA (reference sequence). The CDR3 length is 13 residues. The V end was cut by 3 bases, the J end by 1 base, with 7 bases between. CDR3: CSASQGSNQPQHF. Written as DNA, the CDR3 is TGCAGTGCTAGTCAGGGAAGCAATCAGCCCCAGCATTTT.

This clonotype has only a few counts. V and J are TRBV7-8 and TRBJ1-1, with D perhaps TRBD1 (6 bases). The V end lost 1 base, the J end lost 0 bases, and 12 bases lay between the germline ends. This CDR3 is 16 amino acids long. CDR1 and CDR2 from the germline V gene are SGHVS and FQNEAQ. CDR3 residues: CASSLVVGAVNTEAFF. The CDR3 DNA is TGTGCCAGCAGCTTAGTCGTGGGGGCTGTGAACACTGAAGCTTTCTTT.

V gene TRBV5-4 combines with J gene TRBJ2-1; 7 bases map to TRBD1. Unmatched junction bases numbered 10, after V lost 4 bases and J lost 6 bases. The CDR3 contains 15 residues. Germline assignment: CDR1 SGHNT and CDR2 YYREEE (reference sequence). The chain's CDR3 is CASSAKVQGFNEQFF. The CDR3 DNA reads TGTGCCAGCAGCGCGAAGGTACAGGGGTTCAATGAGCAGTTCTTC.

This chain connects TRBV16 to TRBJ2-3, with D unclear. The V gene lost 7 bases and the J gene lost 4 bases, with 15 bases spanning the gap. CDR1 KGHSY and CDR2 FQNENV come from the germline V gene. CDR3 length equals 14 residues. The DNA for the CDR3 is TGTGCCAGCACCCGAGGATCCGACCCAGATACGCAGTATTTT. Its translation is CASTRGSDPDTQYF.

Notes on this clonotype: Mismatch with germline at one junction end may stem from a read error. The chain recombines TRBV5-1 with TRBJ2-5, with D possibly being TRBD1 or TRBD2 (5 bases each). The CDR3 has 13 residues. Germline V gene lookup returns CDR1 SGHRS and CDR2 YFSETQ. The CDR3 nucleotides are TGCGCCAGCAGTGAACCGGGGCAGGAGACCCAGGACTTC. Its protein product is CASSEPGQETQDF.

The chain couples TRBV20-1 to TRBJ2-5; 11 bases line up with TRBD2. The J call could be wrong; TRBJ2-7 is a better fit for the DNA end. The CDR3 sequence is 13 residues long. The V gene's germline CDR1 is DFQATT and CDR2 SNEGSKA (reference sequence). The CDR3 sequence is CSAQTSGIYEQYF. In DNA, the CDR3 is TGCAGTGCCCAGACTAGCGGGATTTACGAGCAGTACTTC.

The CDR3 here is CAISERSGGYNEQFF. In nucleotides, the CDR3 is TGTGCCATCAGTGAGCGTTCCGGGGGTTACAATGAGCAGTTCTTC. The genes are TRBV10-3 and TRBJ2-1; tentatively, D is TRBD2 (6 bases). The V end was cut by 2 bases, the J end by 4 bases, with 12 bases between. This CDR3 is built from 15 residues. Per the germline V gene, CDR1 is ENHRY and CDR2 is SYGVKD.

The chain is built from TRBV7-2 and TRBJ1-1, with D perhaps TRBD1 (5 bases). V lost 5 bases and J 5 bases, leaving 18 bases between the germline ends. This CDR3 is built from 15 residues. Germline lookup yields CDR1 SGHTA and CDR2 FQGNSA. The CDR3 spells CASSRATGRGTEAFF. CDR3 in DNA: TGTGCCAGCAGCCGGGCTACCGGGAGGGGAACTGAAGCTTTCTTT.

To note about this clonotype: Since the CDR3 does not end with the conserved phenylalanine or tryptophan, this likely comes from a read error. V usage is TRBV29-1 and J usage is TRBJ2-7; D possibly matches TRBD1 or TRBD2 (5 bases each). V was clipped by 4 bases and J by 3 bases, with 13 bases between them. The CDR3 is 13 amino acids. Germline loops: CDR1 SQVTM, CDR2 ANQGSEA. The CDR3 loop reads CSVARDPLYEQYC. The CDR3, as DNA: TGCAGCGTTGCTCGGGACCCCCTCTACGAGCAGTACTGC.

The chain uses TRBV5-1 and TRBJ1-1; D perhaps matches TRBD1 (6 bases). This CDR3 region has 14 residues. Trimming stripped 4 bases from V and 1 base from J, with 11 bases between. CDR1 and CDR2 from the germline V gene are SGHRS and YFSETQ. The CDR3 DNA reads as TGCGCCAGCAGCGTCGGGACACCGAACACTGAAGCTTTCTTT. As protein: CASSVGTPNTEAFF.

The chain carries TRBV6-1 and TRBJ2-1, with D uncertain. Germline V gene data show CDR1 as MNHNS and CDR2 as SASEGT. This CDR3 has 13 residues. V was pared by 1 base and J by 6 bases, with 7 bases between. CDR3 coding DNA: TGTGCCAGCAGTGAAGTCCGCCCCAATGAGCAGTTCTTC. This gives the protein CASSEVRPNEQFF.

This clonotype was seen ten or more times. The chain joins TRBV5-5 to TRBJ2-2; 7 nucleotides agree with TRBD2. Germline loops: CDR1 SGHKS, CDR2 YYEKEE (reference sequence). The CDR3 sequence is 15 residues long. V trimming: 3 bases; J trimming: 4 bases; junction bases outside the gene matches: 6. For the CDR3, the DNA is TGTGCCAGCAGCTCCCGGGGGGTCGGCACCGGGGAGCTGTTTTTT. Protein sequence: CASSSRGVGTGELFF. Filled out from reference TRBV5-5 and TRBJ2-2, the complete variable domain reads DAGVTQSPTHLIKTRGQQVTLRCSPISGHKSVSWYQQVLGQGPQFIFQYYEKEERGRGNFPDRFSARQFPNYSSELNVNALLLGDSALYLCASSSRGVGTGELFFGEGSRLTVL.

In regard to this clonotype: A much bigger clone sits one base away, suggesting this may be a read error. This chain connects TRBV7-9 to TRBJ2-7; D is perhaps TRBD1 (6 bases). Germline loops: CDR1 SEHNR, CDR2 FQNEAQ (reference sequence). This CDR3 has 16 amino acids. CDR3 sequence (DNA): TGTGCCAGCAACTTAGTCTTAGGAATGGGACAAAACGAGCAGTACTTC. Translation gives CASNLVLGMGQNEQYF. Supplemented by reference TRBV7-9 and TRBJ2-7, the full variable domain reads DTGVSQNPRHKITKRGQNVTFRCDPISEHNRLYWYRQTLGQGPEFLTYFQNEAQLEKSRLLSDRFSAERPKGSFSTLEIQRTEQGDSAMYLCASNLVLGMGQNEQYFGPGTRLTVT.

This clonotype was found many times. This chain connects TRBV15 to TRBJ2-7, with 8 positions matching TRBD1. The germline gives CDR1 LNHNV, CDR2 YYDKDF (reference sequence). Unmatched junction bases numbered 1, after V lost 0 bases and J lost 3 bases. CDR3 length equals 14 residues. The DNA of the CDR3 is TGTGCCACCAGCAGAGAAGGGACAGGCTACGAGCAGTACTTC. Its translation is CATSREGTGYEQYF.

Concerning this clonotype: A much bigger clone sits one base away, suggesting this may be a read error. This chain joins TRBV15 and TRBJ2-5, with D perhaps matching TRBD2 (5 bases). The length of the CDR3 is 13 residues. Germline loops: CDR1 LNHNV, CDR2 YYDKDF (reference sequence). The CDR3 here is CVTSRLPAGTQYF. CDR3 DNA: TGTGTCACCAGCAGATTGCCGGCGGGGACCCAGTACTTC.

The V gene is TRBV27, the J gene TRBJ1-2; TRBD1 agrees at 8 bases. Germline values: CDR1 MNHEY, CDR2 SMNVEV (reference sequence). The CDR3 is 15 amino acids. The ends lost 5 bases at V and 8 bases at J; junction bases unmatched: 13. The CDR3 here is CASSPGTGLPIGYTF. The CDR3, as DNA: TGTGCCAGCAGTCCGGGGACAGGCCTCCCGATAGGCTACACCTTC.

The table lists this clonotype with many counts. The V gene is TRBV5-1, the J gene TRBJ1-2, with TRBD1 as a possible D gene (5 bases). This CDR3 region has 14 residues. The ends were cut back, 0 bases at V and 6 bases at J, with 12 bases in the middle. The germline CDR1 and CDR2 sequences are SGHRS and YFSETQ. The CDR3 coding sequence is TGCGCCAGCAGCTTGGGACAGTGGGAAGATGGCTACACCTTC. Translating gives CASSLGQWEDGYTF.

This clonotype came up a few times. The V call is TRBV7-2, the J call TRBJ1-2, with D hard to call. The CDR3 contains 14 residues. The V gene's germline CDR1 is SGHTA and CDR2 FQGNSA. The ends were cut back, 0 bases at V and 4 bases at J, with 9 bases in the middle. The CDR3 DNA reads TGTGCCAGCAGCTTAGCCCCGGGTAGCTATGGCTACACCTTC. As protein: CASSLAPGSYGYTF.

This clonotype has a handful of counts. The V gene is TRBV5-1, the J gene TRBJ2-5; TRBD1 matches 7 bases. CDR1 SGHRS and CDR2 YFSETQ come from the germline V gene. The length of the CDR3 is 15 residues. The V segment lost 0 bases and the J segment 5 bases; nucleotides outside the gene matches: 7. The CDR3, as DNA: TGCGCCAGCAGCTTGGGAGGTGACAGGGTCGAGACCCAGTACTTC. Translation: CASSLGGDRVETQYF.

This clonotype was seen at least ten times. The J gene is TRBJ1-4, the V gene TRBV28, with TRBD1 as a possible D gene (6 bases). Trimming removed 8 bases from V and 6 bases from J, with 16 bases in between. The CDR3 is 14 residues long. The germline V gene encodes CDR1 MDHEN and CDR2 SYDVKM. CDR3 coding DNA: TGTGCCAGCCGCCGGGGGGCTTCTCATGAAAAACTGTTTTTT. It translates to CASRRGASHEKLFF.

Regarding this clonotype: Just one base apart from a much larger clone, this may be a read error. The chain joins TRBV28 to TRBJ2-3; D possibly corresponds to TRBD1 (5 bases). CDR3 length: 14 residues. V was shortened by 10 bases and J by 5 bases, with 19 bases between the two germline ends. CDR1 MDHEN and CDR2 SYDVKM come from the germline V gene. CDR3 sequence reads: CANKPQGMGDTQYF. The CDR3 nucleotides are TGTGCCAACAAACCTCAGGGAATGGGAGATACGCAGTATTTT.

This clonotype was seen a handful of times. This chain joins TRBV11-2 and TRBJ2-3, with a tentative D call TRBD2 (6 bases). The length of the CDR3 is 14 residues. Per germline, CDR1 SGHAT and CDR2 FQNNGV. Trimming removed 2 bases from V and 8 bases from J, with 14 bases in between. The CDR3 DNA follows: TGTGCCAGCAGCTTAAACTCCCTAGCGAGTACGCAGTATTTT. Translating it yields CASSLNSLASTQYF.

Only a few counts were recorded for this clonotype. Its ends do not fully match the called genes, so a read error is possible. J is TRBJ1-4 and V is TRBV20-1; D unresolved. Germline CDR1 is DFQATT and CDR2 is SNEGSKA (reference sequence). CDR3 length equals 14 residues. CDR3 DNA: TGCAGTGCTAGGATGGGCGGAACTAGTGAAAAACTGTTTTTT. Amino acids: CSARMGGTSEKLFF.

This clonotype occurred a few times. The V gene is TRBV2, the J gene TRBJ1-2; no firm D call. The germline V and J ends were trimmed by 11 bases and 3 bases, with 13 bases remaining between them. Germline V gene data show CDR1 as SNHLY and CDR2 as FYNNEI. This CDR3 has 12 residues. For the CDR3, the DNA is TGTGCCGGAAGAGCCACCGACTATGGCTACACCTTC. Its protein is CAGRATDYGYTF.

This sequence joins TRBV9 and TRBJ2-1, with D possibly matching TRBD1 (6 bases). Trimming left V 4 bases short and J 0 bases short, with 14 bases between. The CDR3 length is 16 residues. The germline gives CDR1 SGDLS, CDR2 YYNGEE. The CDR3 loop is CASSSSGHYSYNEQFF. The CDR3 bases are TGTGCCAGCAGCTCCTCGGGACATTACTCCTACAATGAGCAGTTCTTC.

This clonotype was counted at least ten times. CDR3 residues: CASSLGYRAPSGANVLTF. In DNA, the CDR3 is TGTGCCAGCAGCTTAGGCTACAGAGCCCCCTCTGGGGCCAACGTCCTGACTTTC. The V and J genes are TRBV7-8 and TRBJ2-6; D not resolved. The V gene's germline CDR1 is SGHVS and CDR2 FQNEAQ. V lost 1 base and J 0 bases, leaving 13 bases between the germline ends. The CDR3 runs to 18 residues.